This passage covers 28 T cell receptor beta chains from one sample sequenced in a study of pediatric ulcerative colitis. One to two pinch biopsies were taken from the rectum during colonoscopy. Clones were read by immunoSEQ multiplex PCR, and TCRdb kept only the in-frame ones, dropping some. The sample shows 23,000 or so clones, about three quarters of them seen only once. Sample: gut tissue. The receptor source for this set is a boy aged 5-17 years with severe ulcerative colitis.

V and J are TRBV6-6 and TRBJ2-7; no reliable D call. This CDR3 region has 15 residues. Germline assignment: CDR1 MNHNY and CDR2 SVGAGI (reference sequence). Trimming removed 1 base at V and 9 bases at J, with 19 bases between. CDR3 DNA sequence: TGTGCCAGCAGTTACTATACCATAACTACGAATCGGCAGTACTTC. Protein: CASSYYTITTNRQYF.

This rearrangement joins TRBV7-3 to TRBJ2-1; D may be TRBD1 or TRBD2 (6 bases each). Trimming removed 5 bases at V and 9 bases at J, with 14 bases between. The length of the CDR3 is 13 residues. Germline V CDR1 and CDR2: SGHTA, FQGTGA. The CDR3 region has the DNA TGTGCCAGCAGCGAGACTAGAGGGGGTGAGCAGTTCTTC. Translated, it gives CASSETRGGEQFF.

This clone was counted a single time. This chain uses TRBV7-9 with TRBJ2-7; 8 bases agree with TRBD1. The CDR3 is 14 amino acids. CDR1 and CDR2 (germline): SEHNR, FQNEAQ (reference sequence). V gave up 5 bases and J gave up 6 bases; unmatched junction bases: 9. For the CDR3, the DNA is TGTGCCAGCAGCATAGGACAGGGCGGAGGCGAGCAGTACTTC. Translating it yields CASSIGQGGGEQYF.

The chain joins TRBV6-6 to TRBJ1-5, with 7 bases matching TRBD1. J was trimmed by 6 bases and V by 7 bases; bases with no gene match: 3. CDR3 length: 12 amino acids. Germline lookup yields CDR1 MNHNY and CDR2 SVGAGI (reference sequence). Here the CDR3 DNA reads TGTGCCAGCACAGGGGGGAGTCAGCCCCAGCATTTT. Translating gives CASTGGSQPQHF.

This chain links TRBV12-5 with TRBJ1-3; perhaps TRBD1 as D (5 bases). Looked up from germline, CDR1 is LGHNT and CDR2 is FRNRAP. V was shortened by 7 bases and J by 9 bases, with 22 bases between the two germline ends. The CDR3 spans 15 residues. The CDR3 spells CASAAYDAGGVTIYF. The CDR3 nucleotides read TGTGCTAGTGCCGCCTATGACGCTGGAGGGGTCACCATATATTTT.

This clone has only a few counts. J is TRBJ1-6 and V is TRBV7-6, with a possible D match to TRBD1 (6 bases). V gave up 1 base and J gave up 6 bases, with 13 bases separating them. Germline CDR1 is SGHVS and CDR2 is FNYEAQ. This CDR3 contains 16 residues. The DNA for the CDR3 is TGTGCCAGCAGCTTAGACGGCAGGGGCTTTAATTCACCCCTCCACTTT. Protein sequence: CASSLDGRGFNSPLHF.

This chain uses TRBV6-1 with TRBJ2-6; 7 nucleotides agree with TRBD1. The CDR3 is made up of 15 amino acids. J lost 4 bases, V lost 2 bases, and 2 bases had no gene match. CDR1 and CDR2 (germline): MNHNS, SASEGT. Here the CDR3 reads CASSETGEGANVLTF. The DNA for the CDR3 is TGTGCCAGCAGTGAAACAGGGGAAGGGGCCAACGTCCTGACTTTC.

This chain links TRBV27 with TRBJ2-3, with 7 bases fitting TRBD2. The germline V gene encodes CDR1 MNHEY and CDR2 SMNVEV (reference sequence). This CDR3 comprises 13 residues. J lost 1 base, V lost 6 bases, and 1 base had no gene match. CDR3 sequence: CASRGGGTDTQYF. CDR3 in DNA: TGTGCCAGCAGGGGAGGGGGCACAGATACGCAGTATTTT.

The CDR3 region is CASSLVTGGEQYF. CDR3 in DNA: TGTGCCAGCAGCTTAGTTACGGGGGGCGAGCAGTACTTC. The chain links TRBV11-3 to TRBJ2-7; 7 bases align to TRBD2. The CDR3 is 13 amino acids. The germline gives CDR1 SGHNT, CDR2 YENEEA. The V segment lost 1 base and the J segment 6 bases; nucleotides outside the gene matches: 3.

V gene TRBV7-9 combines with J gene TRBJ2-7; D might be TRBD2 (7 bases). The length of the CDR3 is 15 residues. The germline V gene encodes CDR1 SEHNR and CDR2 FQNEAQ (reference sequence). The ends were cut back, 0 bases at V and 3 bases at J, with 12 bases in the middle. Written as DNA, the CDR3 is TGTGCCAGCAGCTTAGCGGGGGGGCTCGTCTACGAGCAGTACTTC. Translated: CASSLAGGLVYEQYF.

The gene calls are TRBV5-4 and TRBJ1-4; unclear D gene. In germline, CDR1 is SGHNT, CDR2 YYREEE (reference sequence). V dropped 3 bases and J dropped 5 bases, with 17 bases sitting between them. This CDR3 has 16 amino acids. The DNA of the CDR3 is TGTGCCAGCAGCTATCGGGCGGGCAGATCAAATGAAAAACTGTTTTTT. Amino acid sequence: CASSYRAGRSNEKLFF.

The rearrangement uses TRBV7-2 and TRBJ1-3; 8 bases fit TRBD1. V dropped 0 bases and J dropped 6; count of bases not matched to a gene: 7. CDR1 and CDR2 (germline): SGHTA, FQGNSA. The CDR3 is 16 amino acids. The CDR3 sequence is CASSLASGTGENTIYF. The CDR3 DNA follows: TGTGCCAGCAGCTTAGCTTCCGGGACAGGAGAAAACACCATATATTTT.

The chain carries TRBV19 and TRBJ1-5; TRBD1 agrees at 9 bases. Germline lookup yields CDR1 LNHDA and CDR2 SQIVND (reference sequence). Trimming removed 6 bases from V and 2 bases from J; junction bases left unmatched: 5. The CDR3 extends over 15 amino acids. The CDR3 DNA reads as TGTGCCAGTAGACCGACAGGGGGAGGCAATCAGCCCCAGCATTTT. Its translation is CASRPTGGGNQPQHF. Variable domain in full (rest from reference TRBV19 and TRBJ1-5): DGGITQSPKYLFRKEGQNVTLSCEQNLNHDAMYWYRQDPGQGLRLIYYSQIVNDFQKGDIAEGYSVSREKKESFPLTVTSAQKNPTAFYLCASRPTGGGNQPQHFGDGTRLSIL.

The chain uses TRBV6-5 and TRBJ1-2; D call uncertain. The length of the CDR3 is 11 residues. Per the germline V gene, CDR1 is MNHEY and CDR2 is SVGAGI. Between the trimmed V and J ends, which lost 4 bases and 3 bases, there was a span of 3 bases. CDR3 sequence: CASSSHYGYTF. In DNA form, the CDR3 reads TGTGCCAGCAGTTCTCACTATGGCTACACCTTC.

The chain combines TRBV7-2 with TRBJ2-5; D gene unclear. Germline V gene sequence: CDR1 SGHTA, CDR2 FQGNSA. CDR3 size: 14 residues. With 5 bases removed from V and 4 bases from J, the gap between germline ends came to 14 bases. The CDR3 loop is CASSPGRAPETQYF. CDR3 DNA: TGTGCCAGCAGCCCAGGACGAGCCCCAGAGACCCAGTACTTC.

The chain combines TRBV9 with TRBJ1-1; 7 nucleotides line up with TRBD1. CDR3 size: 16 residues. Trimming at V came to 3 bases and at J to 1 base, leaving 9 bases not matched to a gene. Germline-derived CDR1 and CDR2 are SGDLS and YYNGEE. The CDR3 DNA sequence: TGTGCCAGCAGCGCCTGGGACAGTCCTCGGAACACTGAAGCTTTCTTT. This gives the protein CASSAWDSPRNTEAFF.

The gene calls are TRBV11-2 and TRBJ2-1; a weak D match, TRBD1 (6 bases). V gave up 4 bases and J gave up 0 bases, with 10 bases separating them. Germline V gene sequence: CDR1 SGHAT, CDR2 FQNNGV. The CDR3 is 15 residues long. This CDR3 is CASSSTGSSYNEQFF. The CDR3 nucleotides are TGTGCCAGCAGCTCAACAGGGAGCTCCTACAATGAGCAGTTCTTC.

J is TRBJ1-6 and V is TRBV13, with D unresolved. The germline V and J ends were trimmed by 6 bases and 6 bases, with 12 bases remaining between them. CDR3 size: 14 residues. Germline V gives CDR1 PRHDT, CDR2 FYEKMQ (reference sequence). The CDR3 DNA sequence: TGTGCCAGCAGGATGCGGGCGATTAATTCACCCCTCCACTTT. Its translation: CASRMRAINSPLHF.

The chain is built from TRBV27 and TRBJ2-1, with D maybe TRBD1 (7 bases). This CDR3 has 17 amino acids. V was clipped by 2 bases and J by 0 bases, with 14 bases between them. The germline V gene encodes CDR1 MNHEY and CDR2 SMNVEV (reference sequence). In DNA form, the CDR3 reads TGTGCCAGCAGTTTAAGAGGGACAGCGGGCTCCTACAATGAGCAGTTCTTC. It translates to CASSLRGTAGSYNEQFF.

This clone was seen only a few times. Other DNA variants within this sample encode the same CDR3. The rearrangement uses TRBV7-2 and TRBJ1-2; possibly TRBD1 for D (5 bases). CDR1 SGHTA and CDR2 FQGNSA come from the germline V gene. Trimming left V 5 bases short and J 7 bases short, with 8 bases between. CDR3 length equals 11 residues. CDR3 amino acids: CASSPGIGYTF. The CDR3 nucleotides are TGTGCCAGCAGCCCAGGGATTGGCTACACCTTC.

The CDR3 sequence is CASSYSPGLAYNEQFF. The DNA for the CDR3 is TGTGCCAGCAGTTACTCACCGGGACTAGCCTACAATGAGCAGTTCTTC. This chain links TRBV6-5 with TRBJ2-1; 8 nucleotides line up with TRBD2. V lost 0 bases and J lost 2; bases outside the gene matches: 3. The V gene's germline CDR1 is MNHEY and CDR2 SVGAGI. This CDR3 is built from 16 residues.

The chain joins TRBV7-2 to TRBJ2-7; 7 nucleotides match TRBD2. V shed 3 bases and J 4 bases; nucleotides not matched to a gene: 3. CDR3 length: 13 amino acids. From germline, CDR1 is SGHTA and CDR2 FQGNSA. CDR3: CASSLTSRYEQYF. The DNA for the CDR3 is TGTGCCAGCAGCTTGACTAGCAGGTACGAGCAGTACTTC.

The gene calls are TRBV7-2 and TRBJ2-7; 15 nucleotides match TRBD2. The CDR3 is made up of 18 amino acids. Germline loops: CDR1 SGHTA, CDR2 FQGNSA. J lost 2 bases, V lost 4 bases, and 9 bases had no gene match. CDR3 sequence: CASSSYRTSGGAAYEQYF. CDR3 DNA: TGTGCCAGCAGCTCATATCGGACTAGCGGGGGGGCAGCCTACGAGCAGTACTTC. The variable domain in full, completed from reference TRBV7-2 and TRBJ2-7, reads GAGVSQSPSNKVTEKGKDVELRCDPISGHTALYWYRQSLGQGLEFLIYFQGNSAPDKSGLPSDRFSAERTGGSVSTLTIQRTQQEDSAVYLCASSSYRTSGGAAYEQYFGPGTRLTVT.

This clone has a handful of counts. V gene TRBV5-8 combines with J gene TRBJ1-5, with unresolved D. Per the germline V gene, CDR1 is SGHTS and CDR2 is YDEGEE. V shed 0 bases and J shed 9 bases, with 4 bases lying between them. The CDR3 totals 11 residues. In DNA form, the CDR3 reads TGTGCCAGCAGCTTGGCAGGGCCCCAGCATTTT. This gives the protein CASSLAGPQHF.

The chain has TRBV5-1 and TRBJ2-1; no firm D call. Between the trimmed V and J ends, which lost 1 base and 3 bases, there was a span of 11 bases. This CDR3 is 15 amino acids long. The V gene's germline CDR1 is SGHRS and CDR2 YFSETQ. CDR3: CASSLHPLLYNEQFF. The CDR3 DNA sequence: TGCGCCAGCAGCTTGCACCCGCTCCTCTACAATGAGCAGTTCTTC. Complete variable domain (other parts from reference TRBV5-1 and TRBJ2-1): KAGVTQTPRYLIKTRGQQVTLSCSPISGHRSVSWYQQTPGQGLQFLFEYFSETQRNKGNFPGRFSGRQFSNSRSEMNVSTLELGDSALYLCASSLHPLLYNEQFFGPGTRLTVL.

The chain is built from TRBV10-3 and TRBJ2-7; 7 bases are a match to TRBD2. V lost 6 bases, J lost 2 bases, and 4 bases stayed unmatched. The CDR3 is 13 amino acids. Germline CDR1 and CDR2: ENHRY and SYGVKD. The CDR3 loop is CAIRGGITYEQYF. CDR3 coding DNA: TGTGCCATCAGGGGGGGGATTACCTACGAGCAGTACTTC.

The CDR3, as DNA: TGTGCCAGCAGTCCGACAGGGGGAGCCACAGATACGCAGTATTTT. Residues: CASSPTGGATDTQYF. The chain employs TRBV27 and TRBJ2-3; the match to TRBD1 covers 9 bases. The CDR3 has 15 amino acids. Germline trimming cut 5 bases from V and 2 bases from J; bases unmatched to any gene: 5. Germline V gives CDR1 MNHEY, CDR2 SMNVEV (reference sequence).

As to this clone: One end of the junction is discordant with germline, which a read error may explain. CDR3 loop: CASREGRQADTQYF. For the CDR3, the DNA is TGTGCCAGCAGAGAAGGACGTCAGGCAGATACGCAGTATTTT. The rearrangement links TRBV2 to TRBJ2-3; D is uncertain. Germline loops: CDR1 SNHLY, CDR2 FYNNEI. The CDR3 runs to 14 residues.